This section outlines one TCR beta chain sequence together with its context. There are 9 residues in the CDR3. Germline V gene lookup returns CDR1 DFQATT and CDR2 SNEGSKA (reference sequence). V was trimmed by 3 bases and J by 6 bases, leaving 2 bases between them. The data were obtained in a study of shared T cell receptors in the human thymus. The table came from immunoSEQ multiplex PCR; TCRdb's copy has only in-frame clones and leaves some out. The sample holds over 450,000 clones, 78% seen once. This sample was shared with a second study, whose subject was human thymus T cells. According to that study: Thymic and blood repertoires seemed to show skewed V and J gene use.

The receptor was derived from a boy younger than two with a congenital heart defect. The rearrangement uses TRBV20-1 and TRBJ1-2; D uncertain. Sequenced sample: thymocytes. In DNA form, the CDR3 reads TGCAGTGCTAGTAATGGCTACACCTTC. Residues: CSASNGYTF.